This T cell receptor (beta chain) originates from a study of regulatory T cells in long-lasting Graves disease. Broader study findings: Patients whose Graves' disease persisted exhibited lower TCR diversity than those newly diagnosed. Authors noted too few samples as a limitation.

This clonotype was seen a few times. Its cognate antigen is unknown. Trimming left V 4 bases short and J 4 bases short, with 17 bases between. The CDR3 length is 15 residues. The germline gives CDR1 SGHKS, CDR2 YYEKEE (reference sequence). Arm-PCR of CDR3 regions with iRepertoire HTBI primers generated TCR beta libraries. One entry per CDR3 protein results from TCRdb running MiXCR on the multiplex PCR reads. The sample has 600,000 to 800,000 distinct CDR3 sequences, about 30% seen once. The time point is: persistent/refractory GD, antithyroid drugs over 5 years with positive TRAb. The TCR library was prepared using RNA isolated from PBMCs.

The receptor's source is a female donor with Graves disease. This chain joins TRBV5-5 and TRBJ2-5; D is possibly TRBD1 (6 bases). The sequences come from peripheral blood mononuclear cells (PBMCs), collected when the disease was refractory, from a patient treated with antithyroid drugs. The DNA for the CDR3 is TGTGCCAGCAGCCCCAGGGGTCGAAGGCCAGAGACCCAGTACTTC. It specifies CASSPRGRRPETQYF.